This TCR beta chain was identified in a study of CD8+ T cells in alopecia areata. Study observations and caveats: Numerous clones, expanded in lesions, remained in scalp and blood during tofacitinib.

In each case, RNA was isolated and then reverse transcribed into cDNA as the sequencing template. Only in-frame clones appear in the TCRdb table, and some are missing; sequencing was by immunoSEQ multiplex PCR. Among fewer than 110,000 clones listed, 84% were seen once. This CDR3 region has 14 residues. Germline CDR1 GTSNPN, CDR2 SVGIG (reference sequence). Treatment here: oral pan-JAK inhibitor, 5-10 mg twice daily. Peripheral blood and lesional scalp punch biopsies came from alopecia areata patients. Both CD4+ and CD8+ T cells were separated by sorting PBMCs. This clone was detected only once. Its specificity is unknown.

This chain links TRBV30 with TRBJ2-5, with 8 bases lining up with TRBD2. The assigned J gene may be wrong: the sequence end matches TRBJ2-7 better. The input for sequencing was CD8+ T cells sorted from blood, taken at week 24, from a patient treated with tofacitinib. This receptor was obtained from a human donor with alopecia areata. The CDR3 nucleotides read TGTGCCTGGAGTGTACAGGCTAGCGGGTACGAGCAGTACTTC. Translation gives CAWSVQASGYEQYF.